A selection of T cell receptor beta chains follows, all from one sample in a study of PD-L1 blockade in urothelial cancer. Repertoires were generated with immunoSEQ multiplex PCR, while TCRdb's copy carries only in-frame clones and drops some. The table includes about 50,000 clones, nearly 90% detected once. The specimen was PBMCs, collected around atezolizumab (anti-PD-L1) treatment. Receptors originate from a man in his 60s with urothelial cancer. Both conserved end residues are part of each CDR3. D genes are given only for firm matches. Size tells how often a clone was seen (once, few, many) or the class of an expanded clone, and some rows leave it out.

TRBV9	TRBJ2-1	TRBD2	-	CASSVTSGGAGQFF	TGTGCCAGCAGCGTGACTAGCGGGGGGGCCGGGCAGTTCTTC
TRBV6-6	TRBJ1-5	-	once	CASSSKPGPEPQHF	TGTGCCAGCAGTTCTAAGCCGGGTCCTGAGCCCCAGCATTTT
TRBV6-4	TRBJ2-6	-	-	CASSDPGSGANVLTF	TGTGCCAGCAGTGACCCGGGCTCTGGGGCCAACGTCCTGACTTTC
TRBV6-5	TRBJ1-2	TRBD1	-	CASRTGGVSNYGYTF	TGTGCCAGCAGAACAGGGGGGGTTTCGAACTATGGCTACACCTTC
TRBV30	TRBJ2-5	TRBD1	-	CAWTQTGAGETQYF	TGTGCCTGGACCCAGACAGGGGCCGGGGAGACCCAGTACTTC
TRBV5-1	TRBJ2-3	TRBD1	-	CASRGDRASTDTQYF	TGCGCCAGCAGGGGGGACAGGGCTAGCACAGATACGCAGTATTTT
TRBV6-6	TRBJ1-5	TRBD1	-	CASSRDRVFQPQHF	TGTGCCAGCAGCCGGGACAGGGTCTTTCAGCCCCAGCATTTT
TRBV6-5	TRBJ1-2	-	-	CASSYSFTAPTYTF	TGTGCCAGCAGTTACTCGTTTACAGCTCCGACCTACACCTTC
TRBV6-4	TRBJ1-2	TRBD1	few	CASSDGPAGGNYGYTF	TGTGCCAGCAGTGATGGTCCGGCAGGGGGTAACTATGGCTACACCTTC
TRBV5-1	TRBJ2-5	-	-	CASRTLGSVEETQYF	TGCGCCAGCAGGACGCTTGGGAGTGTGGAGGAGACCCAGTACTTC
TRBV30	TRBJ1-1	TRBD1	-	CAWHTGAVNTEAFF	TGTGCCTGGCATACAGGGGCCGTGAACACTGAAGCTTTCTTT
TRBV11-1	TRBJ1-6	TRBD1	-	CASSSIQGISDSPLHF	TGTGCCAGCAGCTCGATACAGGGGATATCGGATTCACCCCTCCACTTT
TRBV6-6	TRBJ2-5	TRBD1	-	CASILGQGVETQYF	TGTGCCAGCATCCTGGGACAGGGGGTCGAGACCCAGTACTTC
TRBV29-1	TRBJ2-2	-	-	CSASVSPGTPGELFF	TGCAGCGCGTCAGTATCGCCGGGGACACCCGGGGAGCTGTTTTTT
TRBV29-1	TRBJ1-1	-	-	CSGQTGPGGTEAFF	TGCAGCGGACAGACAGGCCCGGGGGGCACTGAAGCTTTCTTT
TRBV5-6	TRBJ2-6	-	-	CASSLEVGNTGANILTF	TGTGCCAGCAGCTTGGAGGTAGGAAATACTGGGGCCAACATCCTGACTTTC
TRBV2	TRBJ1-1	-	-	CASSEAEAGAFF	TGTGCCAGCAGTGAAGCGGAGGCAGGAGCTTTCTTT
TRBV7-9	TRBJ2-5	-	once	CASSLVLGETQYF	TGTGCCAGCAGCTTAGTTCTCGGAGAGACCCAGTACTTC
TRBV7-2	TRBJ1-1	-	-	CASSLPGRTEAFF	TGTGCCAGCAGCTTACCAGGGCGGACTGAAGCTTTCTTT
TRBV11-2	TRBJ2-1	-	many	CASSLGSSVEQFF	TGTGCCAGCAGCTTAGGATCTAGCGTTGAGCAGTTCTTC
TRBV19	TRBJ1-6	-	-	CASSSGLSPLHF	TGTGCCAGTAGTTCAGGTCTCTCACCCCTCCACTTT
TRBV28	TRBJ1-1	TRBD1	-	CASSSSGTGIRTEAFF	TGTGCCAGCAGTAGTTCCGGGACAGGAATCAGGACTGAAGCTTTCTTT
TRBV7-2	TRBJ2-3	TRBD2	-	CASSLTSGGSDTQYF	TGTGCCAGCAGCCTCACTAGCGGGGGCTCAGATACGCAGTATTTT
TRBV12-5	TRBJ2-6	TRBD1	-	CASGLTSRGLFPESGANVLTF	TGTGCTAGTGGTTTGACATCCAGGGGGCTATTTCCAGAGTCTGGGGCCAACGTCCTGACTTTC
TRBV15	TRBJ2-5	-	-	CATSSQRETQYF	TGTGCCACCAGCAGCCAACGGGAGACCCAGTACTTC
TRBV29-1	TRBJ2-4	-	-	CSVYDSLAKNIQYF	TGCAGCGTTTATGACAGTTTAGCCAAAAACATTCAGTACTTC
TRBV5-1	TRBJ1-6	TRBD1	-	CASSWGQGNSPLHF	TGCGCCAGCAGCTGGGGACAGGGGAATTCACCCCTCCACTTT
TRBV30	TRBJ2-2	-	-	CAWRETAGELFF	TGTGCCTGGAGAGAAACGGCCGGGGAGCTGTTTTTT
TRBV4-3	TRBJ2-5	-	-	CASSKTGAAVETQYF	TGCGCCAGCAGCAAAACAGGAGCTGCGGTAGAGACCCAGTACTTC
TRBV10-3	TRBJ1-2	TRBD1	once	CAISDPGQRSGYTF	TGTGCCATCAGTGATCCGGGACAGAGAAGTGGCTACACCTTC
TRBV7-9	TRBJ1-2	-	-	CASSLRTPRDTLYGYTF	TGTGCCAGCAGCTTACGAACGCCCCGGGACACCTTATATGGCTACACCTTC
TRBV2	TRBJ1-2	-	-	CASSERLRSYGYTF	TGTGCCAGCAGTGAACGCCTACGTAGCTATGGCTACACCTTC
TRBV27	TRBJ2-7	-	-	CASSFRWTGVTYEQYF	TGTGCCAGCAGTTTCCGATGGACGGGAGTGACCTACGAGCAGTACTTC
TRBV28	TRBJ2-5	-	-	CASSNGPGQDQETQYF	TGTGCCAGCAGTAACGGACCGGGACAAGACCAAGAGACCCAGTACTTC
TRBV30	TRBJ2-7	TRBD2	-	CAWIPAGGREQYF	TGTGCCTGGATCCCCGCGGGGGGGCGCGAGCAGTACTTC
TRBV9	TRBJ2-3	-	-	CASSPRRLGGTDTQYF	TGTGCCAGCAGCCCCCGCCGTCTAGGGGGCACAGATACGCAGTATTTT
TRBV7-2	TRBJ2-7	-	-	CASSLASSARGFYEQYF	TGTGCCAGCAGCTTAGCTTCGTCAGCCAGGGGATTCTACGAGCAGTACTTC
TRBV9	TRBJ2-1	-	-	CASSAAKSEQFF	TGTGCCAGCAGCGCTGCTAAAAGTGAGCAGTTCTTC
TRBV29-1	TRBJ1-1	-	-	CSVTRGSTNTEAFF	TGCAGCGTTACCCGGGGTAGTACTAACACTGAAGCTTTCTTT
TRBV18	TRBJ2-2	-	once	CASTPFTQGDGELFF	TGTGCCAGCACGCCCTTTACTCAGGGTGACGGGGAGCTGTTTTTT
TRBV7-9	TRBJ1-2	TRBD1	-	CASSSGGLNGYTF	TGTGCCAGCAGCTCAGGGGGGTTGAATGGCTACACCTTC
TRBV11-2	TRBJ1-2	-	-	CASSLGKGRDYGYTF	TGTGCCAGCAGCTTGGGGAAAGGCAGGGATTATGGCTACACCTTC
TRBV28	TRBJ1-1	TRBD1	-	CASSASGGMRTEAFF	TGTGCCAGCAGTGCTTCAGGGGGAATGCGTACTGAAGCTTTCTTT
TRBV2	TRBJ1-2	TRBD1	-	CASSDRQGGAGYTF	TGTGCCAGCAGTGACAGACAGGGGGGAGCTGGCTACACCTTC
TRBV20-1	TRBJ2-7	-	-	CSAKSSGYPF	TGCAGTGCTAAATCGAGCGGGTACCCTTTC
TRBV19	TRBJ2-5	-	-	CASSQRTRETQYF	TGTGCCAGTAGCCAACGGACAAGGGAGACCCAGTACTTC
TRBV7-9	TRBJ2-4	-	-	CASSLVTGVKNIQYF	TGTGCCAGCAGCTTAGTTACCGGGGTCAAAAACATTCAGTACTTC
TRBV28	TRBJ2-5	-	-	CASSYVAVLGETQYF	TGTGCCAGCAGTTATGTAGCGGTTCTAGGAGAGACCCAGTACTTC